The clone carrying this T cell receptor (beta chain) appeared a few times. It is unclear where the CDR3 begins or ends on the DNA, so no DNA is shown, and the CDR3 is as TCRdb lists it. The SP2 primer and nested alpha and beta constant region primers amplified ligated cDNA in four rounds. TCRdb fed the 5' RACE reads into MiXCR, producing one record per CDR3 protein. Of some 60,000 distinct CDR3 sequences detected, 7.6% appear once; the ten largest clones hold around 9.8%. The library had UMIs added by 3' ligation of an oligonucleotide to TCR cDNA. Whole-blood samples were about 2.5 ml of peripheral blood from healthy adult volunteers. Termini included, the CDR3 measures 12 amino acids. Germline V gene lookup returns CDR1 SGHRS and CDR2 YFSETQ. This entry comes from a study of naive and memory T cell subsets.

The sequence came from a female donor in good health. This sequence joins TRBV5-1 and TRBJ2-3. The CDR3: CASSSSQDTQYF.